This T cell receptor beta chain was profiled in a study of T cells after yellow fever vaccination. A note on this clonotype: Its antigen remains unidentified.

Study results and caveats: On re-exposure, the response was weaker but peaked faster, at day 5 versus 15. FACS-sorted repertoires could contain abundant clonotypes contaminating from the bulk population. Shared CD4/CD8 clonotypes were a small share, likely from convergent recombination.

This CDR3 contains 13 residues. Germline-derived CDR1 and CDR2 are SEHNR and FQNEAQ (reference sequence). After removal of 3 bases from V and 8 bases from J, the junction contained 4 bases not matched to a gene. Synthesis of TCR cDNA relied on 5'RACE template switching, which attached a universal primer site and UMIs. TCRdb used MiXCR to reprocess the 5' RACE reads, holding one entry per CDR3 protein. The sample has about 230,000 distinct CDR3 sequences; about 7% are singletons. The sequence came from a man in his thirties or forties who received the YFV17D yellow fever vaccine. The sample consisted of CD4+ T cells sorted from PBMCs, taken on the day of the yellow fever booster vaccination. The chain is built from TRBV7-9 and TRBJ2-1, with TRBD2 identical over 7 bases. CDR3 coding DNA: TGTGCCAGCAGCTTGACTAGCAGGCATGAGCAGTTCTTC. As protein: CASSLTSRHEQFF.